This TCR beta chain was identified in a study of blood T cells in healthy people across ages. Study-level findings and limits: Leaving the PBMCs unsorted stopped any conclusive comparison of naive versus antigen-experienced cells. Comparison with aged donors showed that long-lived donors had more naive CD4+ cells and higher diversity. Significant beta diversity loss was already apparent by age about 42, declining roughly linearly.

A note on this clonotype: Its antigen is undetermined. The junction differs from germline at one of its ends, possibly a read error.

Alongside a J-beta primer mix, a sample-barcoded 5' primer served in a second PCR lasting about 7 to 11 cycles. TCRdb reprocessed the 5' RACE reads with MiXCR, giving one entry per CDR3 protein. The repertoire holds about a million distinct CDR3 sequences, with around 48% as singletons. The CDR3 sequence is 12 residues long. CDR1 SGHVS and CDR2 FQNEAQ come from the germline V gene. The sequenced sample consisted of blood. The TCR sequence derives from a man in his thirties or forties in good health. The chain employs TRBV7-8 and TRBJ2-7; TRBD1 is a possible D gene (6 bases). CDR3 sequence (DNA): TGTGCCTGCAGCTCCACAGGGCCCGAGCAGTACTTC. Amino acids: CACSSTGPEQYF.